This passage covers 4 T cell receptor beta chains from one sample sequenced in a study of brain T cells in children with intractable seizures. Repertoires were generated with immunoSEQ multiplex PCR, while TCRdb's copy carries only in-frame clones and drops some. In the table there are 100,000 to 120,000 clones, 94% of which are singletons. The input for sequencing was peripheral blood, taken at surgery. These receptors were collected from a boy under two years old with hemimegalencephaly and intractable seizures.

This sequence joins TRBV29-1 and TRBJ2-3, with TRBD1 matching over 7 bases. The V and J ends lost 7 bases and 2 bases, in that order; junction bases with no gene match: 6. Germline V lookup: CDR1 SQVTM, CDR2 ANQGSEA. The CDR3 is 13 amino acids. CDR3 residues: CSAQDRPTDTQYF. In DNA, the CDR3 is TGCAGCGCCCAGGACAGGCCCACAGATACGCAGTATTTT.

The chain carries TRBV7-9 and TRBJ2-5, with 14 bases lining up with TRBD2. V lost 5 bases and J lost 4; bases outside the gene matches: 6. Germline V gene sequence: CDR1 SEHNR, CDR2 FQNEAQ (reference sequence). The CDR3 is made up of 16 amino acids. In DNA form, the CDR3 reads TGTGCCAGCAGCCCGGGACTAGCGGGAGTATCAGAGACCCAGTACTTC. This translates into CASSPGLAGVSETQYF. Variable domain in full (rest from reference TRBV7-9 and TRBJ2-5): DTGVSQNPRHKITKRGQNVTFRCDPISEHNRLYWYRQTLGQGPEFLTYFQNEAQLEKSRLLSDRFSAERPKGSFSTLEIQRTEQGDSAMYLCASSPGLAGVSETQYFGPGTRLLVL.

V usage is TRBV2 and J usage is TRBJ1-4; TRBD1 matches 7 bases. The CDR3 contains 13 residues. Germline V gives CDR1 SNHLY, CDR2 FYNNEI. J lost 3 bases, V lost 9 bases, and 4 bases had no gene match. The DNA for the CDR3 is TGTGCCAGGGCGGGACAGTCTAATGAAAAACTGTTTTTT. Protein: CARAGQSNEKLFF.

The genes are TRBV7-3 and TRBJ2-1; D is possibly TRBD2 (6 bases). The CDR3 runs to 16 residues. V lost 0 bases and J 4 bases, leaving 13 bases between the germline ends. Germline V gives CDR1 SGHTA, CDR2 FQGTGA. Here the CDR3 reads CASSLTRPSVYNEQFF. The DNA of the CDR3 is TGTGCCAGCAGCTTAACACGGCCTAGCGTATACAATGAGCAGTTCTTC.